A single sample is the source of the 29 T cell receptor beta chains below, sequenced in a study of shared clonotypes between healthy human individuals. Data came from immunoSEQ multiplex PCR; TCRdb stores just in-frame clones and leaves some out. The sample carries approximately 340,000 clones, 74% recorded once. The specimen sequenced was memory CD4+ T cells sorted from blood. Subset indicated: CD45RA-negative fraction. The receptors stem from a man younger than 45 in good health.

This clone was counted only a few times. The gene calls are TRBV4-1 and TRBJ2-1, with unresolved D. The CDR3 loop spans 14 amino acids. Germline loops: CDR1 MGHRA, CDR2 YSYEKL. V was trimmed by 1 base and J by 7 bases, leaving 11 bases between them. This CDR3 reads CASSQVGPGNEQFF. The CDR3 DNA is TGCGCCAGCAGCCAAGTCGGCCCCGGGAATGAGCAGTTCTTC.

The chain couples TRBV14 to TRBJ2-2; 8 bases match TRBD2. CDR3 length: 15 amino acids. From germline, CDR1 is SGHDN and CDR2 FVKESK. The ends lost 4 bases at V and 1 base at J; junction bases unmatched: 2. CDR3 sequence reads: CASSPSGRNTGELFF. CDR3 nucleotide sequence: TGTGCCAGCAGCCCCAGCGGGAGGAACACCGGGGAGCTGTTTTTT.

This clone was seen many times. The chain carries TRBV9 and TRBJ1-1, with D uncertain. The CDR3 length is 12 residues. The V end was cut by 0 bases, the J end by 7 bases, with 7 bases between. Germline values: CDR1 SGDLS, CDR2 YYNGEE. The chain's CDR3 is CASSVGVGEAFF. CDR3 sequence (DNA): TGTGCCAGCAGCGTAGGGGTAGGTGAAGCTTTCTTT.

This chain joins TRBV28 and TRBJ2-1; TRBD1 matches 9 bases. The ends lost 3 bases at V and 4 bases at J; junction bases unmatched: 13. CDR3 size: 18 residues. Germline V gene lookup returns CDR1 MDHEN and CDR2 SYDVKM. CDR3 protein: CASSFWLGGQGTYNEQFF. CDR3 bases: TGTGCCAGCAGTTTCTGGTTAGGAGGACAGGGGACATACAATGAGCAGTTCTTC.

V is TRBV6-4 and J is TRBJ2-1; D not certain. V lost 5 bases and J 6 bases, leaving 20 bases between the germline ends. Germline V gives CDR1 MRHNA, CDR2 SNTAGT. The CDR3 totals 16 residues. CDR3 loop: CASSTLTGGRVNEQFF. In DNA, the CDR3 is TGTGCCAGCAGTACCTTGACGGGTGGTAGGGTCAATGAGCAGTTCTTC.

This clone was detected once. The DNA of the CDR3 is TGTGCCAGCAGGAAAATAGCGGACGAGCAGTACTTC. It specifies CASRKIADEQYF. The rearrangement links TRBV2 to TRBJ2-7, with TRBD2 as a possible D gene (6 bases). The germline V and J ends were trimmed by 6 bases and 5 bases, with 11 bases remaining between them. Germline CDR1 is SNHLY and CDR2 is FYNNEI. The CDR3 contains 12 residues.

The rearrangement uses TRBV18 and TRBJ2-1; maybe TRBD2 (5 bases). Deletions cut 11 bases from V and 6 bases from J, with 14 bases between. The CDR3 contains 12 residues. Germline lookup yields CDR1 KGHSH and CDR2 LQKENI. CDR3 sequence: CAGTSLGNEQFF. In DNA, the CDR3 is TGTGCCGGCACTAGTTTAGGCAATGAGCAGTTCTTC.

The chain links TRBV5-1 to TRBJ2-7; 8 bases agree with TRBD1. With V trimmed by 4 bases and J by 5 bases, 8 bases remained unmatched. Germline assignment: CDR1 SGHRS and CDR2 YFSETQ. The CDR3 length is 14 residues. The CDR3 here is CASSTGTGSHEQYF. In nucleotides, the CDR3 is TGCGCCAGCAGCACAGGGACAGGTAGTCACGAGCAGTACTTC. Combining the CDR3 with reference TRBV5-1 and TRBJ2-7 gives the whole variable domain KAGVTQTPRYLIKTRGQQVTLSCSPISGHRSVSWYQQTPGQGLQFLFEYFSETQRNKGNFPGRFSGRQFSNSRSEMNVSTLELGDSALYLCASSTGTGSHEQYFGPGTRLTVT.

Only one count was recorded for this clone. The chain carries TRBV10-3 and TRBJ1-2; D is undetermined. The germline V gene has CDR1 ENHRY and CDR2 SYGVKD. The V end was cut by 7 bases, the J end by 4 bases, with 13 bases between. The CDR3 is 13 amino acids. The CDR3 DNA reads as TGTGCCATCACCTTTGACGGACTCTATGGCTACACCTTC. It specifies CAITFDGLYGYTF.

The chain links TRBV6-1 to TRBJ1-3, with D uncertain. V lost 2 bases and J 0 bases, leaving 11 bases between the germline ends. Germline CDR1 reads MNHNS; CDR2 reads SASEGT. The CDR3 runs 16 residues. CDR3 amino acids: CASSESVRSSGNTIYF. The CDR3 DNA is TGTGCCAGCAGTGAATCGGTCAGAAGCTCTGGAAACACCATATATTTT.

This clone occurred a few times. Here the CDR3 DNA reads TGTGCCAGCAGCTTAGCTGGTCCGGGACCCGGGGCCAACGTCCTGACTTTC. Protein product: CASSLAGPGPGANVLTF. The chain combines TRBV7-8 with TRBJ2-6, with D perhaps TRBD1 or TRBD2 (5 bases each). Germline V gene data show CDR1 as SGHVS and CDR2 as FQNEAQ. The CDR3 runs to 17 residues. Between the trimmed V and J ends, which lost 0 bases and 4 bases, there was a span of 13 bases.

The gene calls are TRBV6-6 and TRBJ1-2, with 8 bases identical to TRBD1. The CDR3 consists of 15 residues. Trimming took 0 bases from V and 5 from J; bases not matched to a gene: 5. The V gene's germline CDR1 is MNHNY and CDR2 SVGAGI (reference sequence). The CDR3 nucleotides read TGTGCCAGCAGTTACTCGCAGGGGGCCAAATATGGCTACACCTTC. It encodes CASSYSQGAKYGYTF.

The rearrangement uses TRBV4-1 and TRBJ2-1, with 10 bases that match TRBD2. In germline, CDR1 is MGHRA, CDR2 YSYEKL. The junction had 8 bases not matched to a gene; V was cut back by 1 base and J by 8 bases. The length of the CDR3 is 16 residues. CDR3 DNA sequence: TGCGCCAGCAGCCAAGGCCTAGCGGGAGTAATCCATGAGCAGTTCTTC. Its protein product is CASSQGLAGVIHEQFF.

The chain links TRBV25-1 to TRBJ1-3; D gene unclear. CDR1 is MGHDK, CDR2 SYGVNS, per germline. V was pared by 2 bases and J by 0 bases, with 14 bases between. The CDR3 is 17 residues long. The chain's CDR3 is CASSEHSVGFSGNTIYF. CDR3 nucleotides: TGTGCCAGCAGTGAACACTCAGTTGGGTTCTCTGGAAACACCATATATTTT.

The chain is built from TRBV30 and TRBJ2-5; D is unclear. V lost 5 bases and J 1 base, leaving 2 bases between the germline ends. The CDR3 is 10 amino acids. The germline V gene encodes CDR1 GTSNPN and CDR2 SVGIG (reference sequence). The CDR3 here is CAWGQETQYF. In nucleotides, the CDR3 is TGTGCCTGGGGCCAAGAGACCCAGTACTTC.

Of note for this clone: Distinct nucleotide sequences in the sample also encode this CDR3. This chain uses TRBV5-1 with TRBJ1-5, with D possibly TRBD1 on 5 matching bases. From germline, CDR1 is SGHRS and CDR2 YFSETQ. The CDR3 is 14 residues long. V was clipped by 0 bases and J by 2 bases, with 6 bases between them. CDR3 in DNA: TGCGCCAGCAGCTTGGAACAGGGCAATCAGCCCCAGCATTTT. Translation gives CASSLEQGNQPQHF. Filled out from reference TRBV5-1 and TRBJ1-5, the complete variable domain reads KAGVTQTPRYLIKTRGQQVTLSCSPISGHRSVSWYQQTPGQGLQFLFEYFSETQRNKGNFPGRFSGRQFSNSRSEMNVSTLELGDSALYLCASSLEQGNQPQHFGDGTRLSIL.

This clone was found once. CDR3 sequence: CASSVQGGDGYTF. DNA for the CDR3: TGTGCCAGCAGTGTACAGGGAGGGGATGGCTACACCTTC. J is TRBJ1-2 and V is TRBV6-1; perhaps TRBD1 as D (6 bases). The CDR3 consists of 13 residues. V dropped 4 bases and J dropped 6 bases, with 12 bases sitting between them. The germline gives CDR1 MNHNS, CDR2 SASEGT.

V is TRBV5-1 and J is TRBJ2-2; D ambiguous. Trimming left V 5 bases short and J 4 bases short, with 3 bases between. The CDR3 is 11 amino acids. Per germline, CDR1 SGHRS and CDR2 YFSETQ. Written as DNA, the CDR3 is TGCGCCAGCAGGAGCACCGGGGAGCTGTTTTTT. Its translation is CASRSTGELFF.

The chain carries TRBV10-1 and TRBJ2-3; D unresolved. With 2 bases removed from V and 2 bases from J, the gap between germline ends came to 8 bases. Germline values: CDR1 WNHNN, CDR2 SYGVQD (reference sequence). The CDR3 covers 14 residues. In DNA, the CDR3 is TGCGCCAGCAGTGAGGCTGACGCCACAGATACGCAGTATTTT. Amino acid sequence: CASSEADATDTQYF.

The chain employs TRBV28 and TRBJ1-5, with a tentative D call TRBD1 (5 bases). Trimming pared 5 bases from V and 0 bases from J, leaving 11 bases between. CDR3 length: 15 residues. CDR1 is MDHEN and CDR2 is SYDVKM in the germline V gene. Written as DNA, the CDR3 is TGTGCCAGCAGTATAGACAGTCATAGCAATCAGCCCCAGCATTTT. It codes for CASSIDSHSNQPQHF.

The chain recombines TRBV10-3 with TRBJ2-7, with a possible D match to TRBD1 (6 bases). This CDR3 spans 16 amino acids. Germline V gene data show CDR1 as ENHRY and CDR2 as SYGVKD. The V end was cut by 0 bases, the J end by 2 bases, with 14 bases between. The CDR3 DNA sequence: TGTGCCATCAGTGAGTCGGGGGCAAGCGCAACCTACGAGCAGTACTTC. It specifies CAISESGASATYEQYF.

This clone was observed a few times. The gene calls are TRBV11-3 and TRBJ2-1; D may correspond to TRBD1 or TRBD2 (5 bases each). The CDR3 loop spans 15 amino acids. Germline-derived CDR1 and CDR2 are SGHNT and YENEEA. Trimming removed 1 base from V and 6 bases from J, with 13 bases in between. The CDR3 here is CASSLGGSGINEQFF. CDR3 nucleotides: TGTGCCAGCAGCTTAGGGGGGAGCGGTATCAATGAGCAGTTCTTC.

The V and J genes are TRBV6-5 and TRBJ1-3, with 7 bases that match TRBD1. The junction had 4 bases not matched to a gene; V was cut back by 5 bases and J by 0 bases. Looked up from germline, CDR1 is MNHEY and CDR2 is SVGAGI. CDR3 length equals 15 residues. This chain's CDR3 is CASSPWTGSGNTIYF. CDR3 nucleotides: TGTGCCAGCAGTCCCTGGACAGGCTCTGGAAACACCATATATTTT.

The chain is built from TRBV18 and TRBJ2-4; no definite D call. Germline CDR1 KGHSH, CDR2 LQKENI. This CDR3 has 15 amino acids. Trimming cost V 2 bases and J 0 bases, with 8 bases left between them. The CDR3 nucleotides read TGTGCCAGCTCACCAGAATCGATAGCCAAAAACATTCAGTACTTC. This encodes CASSPESIAKNIQYF.

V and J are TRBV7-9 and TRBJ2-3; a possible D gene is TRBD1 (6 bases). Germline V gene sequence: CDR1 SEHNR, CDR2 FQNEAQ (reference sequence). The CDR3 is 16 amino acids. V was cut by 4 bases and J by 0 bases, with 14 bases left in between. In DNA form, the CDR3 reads TGTGCCAGCAGCTCCCAGAGAACAGGGAGCACAGATACGCAGTATTTT. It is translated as CASSSQRTGSTDTQYF.

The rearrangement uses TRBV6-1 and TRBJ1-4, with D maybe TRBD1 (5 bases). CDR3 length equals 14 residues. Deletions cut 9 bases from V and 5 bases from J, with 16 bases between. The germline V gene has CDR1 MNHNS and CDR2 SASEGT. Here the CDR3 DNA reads TGTGCCAGAGTAACCGGGACGGAAAATGAAAAACTGTTTTTT. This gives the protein CARVTGTENEKLFF.

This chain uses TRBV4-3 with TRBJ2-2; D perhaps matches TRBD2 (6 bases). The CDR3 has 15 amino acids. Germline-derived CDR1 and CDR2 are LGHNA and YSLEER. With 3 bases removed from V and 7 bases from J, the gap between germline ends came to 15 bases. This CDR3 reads CASSQGRLVVGELFF. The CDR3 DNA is TGCGCCAGCAGCCAGGGCAGACTAGTTGTCGGGGAGCTGTTTTTT.

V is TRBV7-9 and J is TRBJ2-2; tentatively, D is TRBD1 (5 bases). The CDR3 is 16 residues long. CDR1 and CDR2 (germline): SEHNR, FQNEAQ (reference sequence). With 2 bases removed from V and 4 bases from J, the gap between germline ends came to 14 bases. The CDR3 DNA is TGTGCCAGCAGCTTACGACAGCAACTACTCACCGGGGAGCTGTTTTTT. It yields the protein CASSLRQQLLTGELFF.

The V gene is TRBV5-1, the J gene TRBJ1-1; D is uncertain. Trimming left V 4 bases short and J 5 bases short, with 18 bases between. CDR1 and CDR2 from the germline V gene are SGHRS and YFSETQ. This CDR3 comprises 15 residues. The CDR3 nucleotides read TGCGCCAGCAGCCCCGGAGGTGGTGTTGGGACTGAAGCTTTCTTT. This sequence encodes CASSPGGGVGTEAFF.